The clone carrying this T cell receptor beta chain has just a few counts. In the original processing: Estimated nucleated cell counts came from reference gene primer amplification. Using immunoSEQ multiplex PCR, the repertoire was profiled, and TCRdb retains in-frame clones only, with some absent. Clone size and V and J calls were adopted from that table, with D and trimming inferred from the DNA. The sample has over 150,000 clones; approximately 90% are singletons. These data are taken from a study of blood T cell repertoires in COVID-19. Study information: From the United States, Italy and Spain came samples of acute and convalescent COVID-19. PBMCs, B-cell-depleted T cells, or T cells provided the cDNA or gDNA that made up the material.

V was cut by 4 bases and J by 5 bases, with 14 bases left in between. Germline V lookup: CDR1 SNHLY, CDR2 FYNNEI. The CDR3 is made up of 15 amino acids. The receptor comes from a man in his fifties with acute or convalescent COVID-19. Source material: peripheral blood. The chain is built from TRBV2 and TRBJ1-4, with D possibly TRBD1 on 5 matching bases. CDR3 protein: CASSAATGTNEKLFF. CDR3 bases: TGTGCCAGCAGTGCAGCCACAGGAACAAATGAAAAACTGTTTTTT.